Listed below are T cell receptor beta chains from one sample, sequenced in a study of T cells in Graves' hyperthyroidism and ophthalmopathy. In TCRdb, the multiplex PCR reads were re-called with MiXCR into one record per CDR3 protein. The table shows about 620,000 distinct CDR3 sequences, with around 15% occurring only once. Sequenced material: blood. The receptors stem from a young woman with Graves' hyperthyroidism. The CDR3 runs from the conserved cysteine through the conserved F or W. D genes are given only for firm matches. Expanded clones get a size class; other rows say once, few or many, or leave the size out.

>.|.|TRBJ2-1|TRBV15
TGTGCCACCAGCCGGAGTCGGTCCTACAATGAGCAGTTCTTC
CATSRSRSYNEQFF
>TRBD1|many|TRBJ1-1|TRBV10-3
TGTGCCATCAGTGAACAGGGGCAGGGTGAAGCTTTCTTT
CAISEQGQGEAFF
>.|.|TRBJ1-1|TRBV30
TGTGCCTGGAGTGTAGGGCTGAACATTGAAGCTTTCTTT
CAWSVGLNIEAFF
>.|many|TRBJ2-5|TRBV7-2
TGTGCCAGCAGCGGCCGTTGGGCAGGGTGGGAGACCCAGTACTTC
CASSGRWAGWETQYF
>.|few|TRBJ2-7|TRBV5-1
TGCGCCAGCAGCTTGGAGGATTCCGGGGACTCCCACCCCTACGAGCAGTACTTC
CASSLEDSGDSHPYEQYF
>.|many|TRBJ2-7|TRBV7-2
TGTGCCAGCAGCTTCTCACTGGAGCAGTACTTC
CASSFSLEQYF
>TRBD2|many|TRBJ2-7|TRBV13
TGTGCCAGCAGTTTGGACGGGAGGGGCTCCTACGAGCAGTACTTC
CASSLDGRGSYEQYF
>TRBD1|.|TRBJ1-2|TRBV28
TGTGCCAGCAGTCTGCCTAGCTGGACAGGGGAGACTAACTATGGCTACACCTTC
CASSLPSWTGETNYGYTF
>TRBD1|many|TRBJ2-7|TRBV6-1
TGTGCCAGCAGTCGGACAGGGGAGGTCCACGAGCAGTACTTC
CASSRTGEVHEQYF
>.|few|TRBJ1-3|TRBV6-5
TGTGCCAGCAGTTACTCTGTTGGAAGCTCTGGAAACACCATATATTTT
CASSYSVGSSGNTIYF
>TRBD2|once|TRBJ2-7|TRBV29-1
TGCAGCGTTGAAGCGGGACTAGCGCTTGGAGAGTACGAGCAGTACTTC
CSVEAGLALGEYEQYF
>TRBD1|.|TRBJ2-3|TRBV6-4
TGTGCCAGCAGTGCCGGGACAGGTACAGATACGCAGTATTTT
CASSAGTGTDTQYF
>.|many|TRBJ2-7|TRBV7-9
TGTGCCAGCAGCTTAGCGGCCCCTGGGACAACGAGCTACGAGCAGTACTTC
CASSLAAPGTTSYEQYF
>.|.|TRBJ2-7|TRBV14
TGTGCCAGCAGCCAAGGTGGGGGACGCAGACGAACCTACGAGCAGTACTTC
CASSQGGGRRRTYEQYF
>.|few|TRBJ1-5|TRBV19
TGTGCCAGTAGTGACACAGTCCTCGGGGGTCAGCCCCAGCATTTT
CASSDTVLGGQPQHF
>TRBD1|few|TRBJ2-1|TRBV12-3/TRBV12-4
TGTGCCAGCAGCTATTCGGACAGGGTTCAAGAAGAGCAGTTCTTC
CASSYSDRVQEEQFF
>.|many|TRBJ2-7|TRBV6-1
TGTGCCAGCAGGGCAGCGTTTGGCGAGCAGTACTTC
CASRAAFGEQYF
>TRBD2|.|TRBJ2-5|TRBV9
TGTGCCAGCAGCGTAGGCAGCGGGAGGGAGACCCAGTACTTC
CASSVGSGRETQYF
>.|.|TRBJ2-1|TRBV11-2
TGTGCCAGCAGCTTAGTTGCGCTGGGGCAGTTCTTC
CASSLVALGQFF
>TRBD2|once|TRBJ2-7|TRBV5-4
TGTGCCAGCAGCTTGGGGACCCCTCTAGCGGGAGCCTACGAGCAGTACTTC
CASSLGTPLAGAYEQYF
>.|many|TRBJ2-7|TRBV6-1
TGTGCCAGCAGTTATGGGGACACCACCTACGAGCAGTACTTC
CASSYGDTTYEQYF
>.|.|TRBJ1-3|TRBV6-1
TGTGCCAGCAGCGGATTAGTGGGGGATCCAGCTGGAAACACCATATATTTT
CASSGLVGDPAGNTIYF
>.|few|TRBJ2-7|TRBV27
TGTACCAGCAGTTTAGGTGTAAAGGTGGGGGCCTACGAGCAGTACTTC
CTSSLGVKVGAYEQYF
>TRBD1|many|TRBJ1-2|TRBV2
TGTGCCAGCAGTCATCCCAAGGCCTCAAGGACAGGGGGCTTGTACTATGGCTACACCTTC
CASSHPKASRTGGLYYGYTF
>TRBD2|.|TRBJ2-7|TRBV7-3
TGTGCCAGCAGCTCCGGGACTAGCGGGAGGATCTACGAGCAGTACTTC
CASSSGTSGRIYEQYF
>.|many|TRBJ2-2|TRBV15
TGTGCCACCCCCGCAGGGGTCCCCGGGGAGCTGTTTTTT
CATPAGVPGELFF
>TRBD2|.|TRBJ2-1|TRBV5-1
TGCGCCAGCAGCTTTATGTTACGGGCTAGCGGTTACAATGAGCAGTTCTTC
CASSFMLRASGYNEQFF
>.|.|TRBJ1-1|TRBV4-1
TGCGCCAGCAGCCAAGACCCAGGCAGGGTCACTGAAGCTTTCTTT
CASSQDPGRVTEAFF
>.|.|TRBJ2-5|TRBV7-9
TGTGCCAGCAGCCTCGAGTACTTTGGAGAGACCCAGTACTTC
CASSLEYFGETQYF
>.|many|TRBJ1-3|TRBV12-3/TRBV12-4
TGTGCCAGCAGTTTCTCTGGAAACACCATATATTTT
CASSFSGNTIYF
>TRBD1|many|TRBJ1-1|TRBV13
TGTGCCAGCAGCCATAGGACAGGGGGCGCGAGGGCTTTCTTT
CASSHRTGGARAFF
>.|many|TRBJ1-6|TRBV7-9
TGTGCCAGCAGCTTAGGAGGACGGATTAATTCACCCCTCCACTTT
CASSLGGRINSPLHF
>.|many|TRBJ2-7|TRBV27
TGTGCCAGCAGCCAGGACAGCCACTACGAGCAGTACTTC
CASSQDSHYEQYF
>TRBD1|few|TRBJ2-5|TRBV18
TGTGCCAGCTCCTTTAAGGACAGGCCGATATTCCAAGAGACCCAGTACTTC
CASSFKDRPIFQETQYF
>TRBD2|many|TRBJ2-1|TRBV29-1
TGCAGCGTTGGCTTGGCCGGGGGGACTAGCGGGACCTATGAGCAGTTCTTC
CSVGLAGGTSGTYEQFF
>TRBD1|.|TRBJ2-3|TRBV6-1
TGTGCCAGCAAGAGGGACAGTAGCACAGATACGCAGTATTTT
CASKRDSSTDTQYF
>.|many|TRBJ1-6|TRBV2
TGTGCCAGCAGAGGGAACACTGGTTCACCCCTCCACTTT
CASRGNTGSPLHF
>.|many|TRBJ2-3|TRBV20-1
TGCAGTGCTAGAGAGGGTGGGGCAGGGACAGATACGCAGTATTTT
CSAREGGAGTDTQYF
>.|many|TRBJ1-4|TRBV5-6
TGTGCCAGCAGCTTTCGACCGTCAACTAATGAAAAACTGTTTTTT
CASSFRPSTNEKLFF
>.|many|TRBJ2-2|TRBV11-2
TGTGCCAGCAGCCAAGGGAGCAGAGACACCGGGGAGCTGTTTTTT
CASSQGSRDTGELFF
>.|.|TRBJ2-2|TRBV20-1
TGCAGTGCTAGAGAACCTAACACGAACACCGGGGAGCTGTTTTTT
CSAREPNTNTGELFF
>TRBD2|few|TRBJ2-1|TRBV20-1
TGCAGTGCGAAAAGCTCTAGCGGCTCTTACAATGAGCAGTTCTTC
CSAKSSSGSYNEQFF
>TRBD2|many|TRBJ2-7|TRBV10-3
TGTGCCATCAGTGAGGTGATAGCGGGAGGGCGCGAGCAGTACTTC
CAISEVIAGGREQYF
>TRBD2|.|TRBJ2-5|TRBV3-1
TGTGCCAGCTCATCCCCCGGGGCTAGCGGGAGAAAAGAGACCCAGTACTTC
CASSSPGASGRKETQYF
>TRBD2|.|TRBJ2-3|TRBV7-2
TGTGCCAGCAGCGCCCGATTACTAGCGGGCGGGGGTTTCACAGATACGCAGTATTTT
CASSARLLAGGGFTDTQYF
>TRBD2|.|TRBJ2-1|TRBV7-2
TGTGCCAGTAGTATTTTCTCTCCTAGCGGGGCCTACAATGAGCAGTTCTTC
CASSIFSPSGAYNEQFF
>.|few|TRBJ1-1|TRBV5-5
TGTGCCAGCAGCTTGTTGCCGGATATTATCACTGAAGCTTTCTTT
CASSLLPDIITEAFF
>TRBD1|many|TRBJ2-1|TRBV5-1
TGCGCCAGCAGCGCAGGTGGGGGACAGGGAGACAATGAGCAGTTCTTC
CASSAGGGQGDNEQFF
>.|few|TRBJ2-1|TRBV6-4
TGTGCCAGCAGTGACGGGGTAAGGGGGTCCTACAATGAGCAGTTCTTC
CASSDGVRGSYNEQFF
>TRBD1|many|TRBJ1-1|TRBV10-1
TGCGCCAGCAGTGGAGGACAGGGAATTGGAACTGAAGCTTTCTTT
CASSGGQGIGTEAFF
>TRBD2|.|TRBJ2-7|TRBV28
TGTGCCAGCCTAGCGGGACTAGGGGAGGAGCAGTACTTC
CASLAGLGEEQYF
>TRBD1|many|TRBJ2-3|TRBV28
TGTGCCAGCAGTAGGACAGGGGTAGGCACAGATACGCAGTATTTT
CASSRTGVGTDTQYF
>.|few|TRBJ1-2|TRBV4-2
TGTGCCAGCAGCCAAGAGTTTCGGGGGCCGAACTATGGCTACACCTTC
CASSQEFRGPNYGYTF
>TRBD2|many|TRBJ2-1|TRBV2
TGTGCCAGCTGCCTCAGATGGGAAAGGACTAGCGGAGACAATGAGCAGTTCTTC
CASCLRWERTSGDNEQFF
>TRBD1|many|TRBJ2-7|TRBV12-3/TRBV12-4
TGTGCCAGCAGTATCGCCGGGACAGGAGACGAGCAGTACTTC
CASSIAGTGDEQYF